One and the same sample provided the 2 T cell receptor beta chains below, sequenced in a study of blood T cell repertoires in COVID-19. Profiling relied on immunoSEQ multiplex PCR, and the TCRdb table lists in-frame clones only, not all of them. The sample consists of fewer than 250,000 clones, roughly nine tenths of them appearing once. Sequencing input: peripheral blood. Every receptor here comes from a woman between 50 and 59 years old with acute or convalescent COVID-19.

The V gene is TRBV12-3 or TRBV12-4, the J gene TRBJ1-5, with a weak D call TRBD1 (5 bases). CDR3 length equals 13 residues. The germline V and J ends were trimmed by 6 bases and 7 bases, with 13 bases remaining between them. CDR3 amino acids: CASSREGLQPQHF. The DNA for the CDR3 is TGTGCCAGCAGCAGAGAGGGACTCCAGCCCCAGCATTTT.

The genes are TRBV27 and TRBJ2-5, with 7 bases aligning to TRBD2. Per germline, CDR1 MNHEY and CDR2 SMNVEV (reference sequence). With 3 bases clipped from V and 2 bases from J, the junction kept 6 bases outside the gene matches. CDR3 length: 15 amino acids. The CDR3 here is CASSFVAGSQETQYF. The CDR3 nucleotides are TGTGCCAGCAGTTTTGTAGCGGGCTCACAAGAGACCCAGTACTTC.